This record covers a single TCR beta chain. Sequencing was performed with immunoSEQ multiplex PCR; in TCRdb, only in-frame clones are kept and a portion is missing. The sample gives about 59,000 clones, around 91% of which show up once; 6.5% to 9.5% is in the top ten. This record comes from a study of blood T cell repertoires in COVID-19. With V trimmed by 4 bases and J by 4 bases, 10 bases remained unmatched. This CDR3 has 16 amino acids. Per the germline V gene, CDR1 is LGHDT and CDR2 is YNNKEL (reference sequence). The gene calls are TRBV3-1 (or the pseudogene TRBV3-2) and TRBJ2-3; 8 nucleotides align to TRBD2. The source of this sequence is a human donor in a cohort sampled during active COVID-19. Sequenced input: peripheral blood. CDR3 in DNA: TGTGCCAGCAGCCGGGATAGCGGGACTAGGGCAGATACGCAGTATTTT. Encoded protein: CASSRDSGTRADTQYF.